What follows are 32 T cell receptor beta chains derived from one specimen sequenced in a study of blood T cell repertoires in COVID-19. The assay was immunoSEQ multiplex PCR, and TCRdb's table has in-frame clones only and misses some. The sample holds about 400,000 clones, around 90% seen once. Specimen: peripheral blood. All receptors come from a man aged 40-49 years with acute or convalescent COVID-19.

V is TRBV4-1 and J is TRBJ2-7, with 7 bases lining up with TRBD2. V was pared by 0 bases and J by 4 bases, with 6 bases of the junction left unmatched. Germline CDR1 MGHRA, CDR2 YSYEKL. The CDR3 contains 15 residues. For the CDR3, the DNA is TGCGCCAGCAGCCAAGATGCGCGGGAGAGATACGAGCAGTACTTC. It translates to CASSQDARERYEQYF.

The chain uses TRBV13 and TRBJ2-1, with 9 bases identical to TRBD2. Germline V CDR1 and CDR2: PRHDT, FYEKMQ (reference sequence). The CDR3 has 15 amino acids. Trimming took 1 base from V and 8 from J; bases not matched to a gene: 6. CDR3 residues: CASSLDSSGSDEQFF. The CDR3 DNA follows: TGTGCCAGCAGCTTAGATAGTAGCGGGAGCGATGAGCAGTTCTTC. The entire variable domain, with the rest obtained from reference TRBV13 and TRBJ2-1, is as follows: AAGVIQSPRHLIKEKRETATLKCYPIPRHDTVYWYQQGPGQDPQFLISFYEKMQSDKGSIPDRFSAQQFSDYHSELNMSSLELGDSALYFCASSLDSSGSDEQFFGPGTRLTVL.

CDR3 sequence reads: CAISGPEGSGNTIYF. CDR3 nucleotides: TGTGCCATCAGTGGCCCGGAGGGGTCTGGAAACACCATATATTTT. This sequence joins TRBV10-3 and TRBJ1-3; a weak D match, TRBD1 (5 bases). Germline CDR1 reads ENHRY; CDR2 reads SYGVKD. This CDR3 is built from 15 residues. V was trimmed by 4 bases and J by 1 base, leaving 11 bases between them.

The chain recombines TRBV28 with TRBJ2-1, with unresolved D. The germline V gene encodes CDR1 MDHEN and CDR2 SYDVKM. The ends were cut back, 5 bases at V and 0 bases at J, with 11 bases in the middle. There are 15 residues in the CDR3. CDR3 in amino acids: CASSPRRSSYNEQFF. The CDR3, as DNA: TGTGCCAGCAGTCCTCGTCGGAGCTCCTACAATGAGCAGTTCTTC.

This clone was recorded only once. The J gene is TRBJ1-2, the V gene TRBV18; tentative D call: TRBD1 (5 bases). The CDR3 sequence is 16 residues long. Per the germline V gene, CDR1 is KGHSH and CDR2 is LQKENI. Trimming took off 6 bases at V and 3 bases at J, with 20 bases between the two ends. The CDR3 loop is CASSPNLRQLDYGYTF. CDR3 nucleotides: TGTGCCAGCTCCCCGAATCTCCGACAGCTGGACTATGGCTACACCTTC.

The rearrangement links TRBV5-1 to TRBJ1-2, with a tentative D call TRBD1 (5 bases). Deletions cut 0 bases from V and 7 bases from J, with 16 bases between. The length of the CDR3 is 15 residues. Germline V gives CDR1 SGHRS, CDR2 YFSETQ. The CDR3 DNA follows: TGCGCCAGCAGCTTGGTGGACAAGGGGTTTGGTGGCTACACCTTC. Translating gives CASSLVDKGFGGYTF.

The chain carries TRBV5-1 and TRBJ2-5, with D hard to call. CDR3 length equals 13 residues. CDR1 SGHRS and CDR2 YFSETQ come from the germline V gene. Between the trimmed V and J ends, which lost 1 base and 4 bases, there was a span of 8 bases. As DNA, the CDR3 is TGCGCCAGCAGCTTGACCTATCGAGAGACCCAGTACTTC. It specifies CASSLTYRETQYF.

V gene TRBV15 combines with J gene TRBJ1-3; weak D call: TRBD1 (6 bases). Germline CDR1 and CDR2: LNHNV and YYDKDF (reference sequence). CDR3 length equals 17 residues. Trimming cost V 2 bases and J 0 bases, with 14 bases left between them. CDR3 residues: CATSRQTGPRSGNTIYF. The CDR3 nucleotides are TGTGCCACCAGCAGACAGACAGGACCCCGCTCTGGAAACACCATATATTTT.

This chain joins TRBV5-1 and TRBJ1-1; D call uncertain. The V and J ends lost 4 bases and 8 bases respectively, with 18 bases between them. This CDR3 is 14 amino acids long. CDR1 is SGHRS, CDR2 YFSETQ, per germline. The CDR3 nucleotides are TGCGCCAGCAGCCCGCAGCCCCAGAGGTCGGAAGCTTTCTTT. This codes for CASSPQPQRSEAFF. The whole variable domain, remainder taken from reference TRBV5-1 and TRBJ1-1, is KAGVTQTPRYLIKTRGQQVTLSCSPISGHRSVSWYQQTPGQGLQFLFEYFSETQRNKGNFPGRFSGRQFSNSRSEMNVSTLELGDSALYLCASSPQPQRSEAFFGQGTRLTVV.

V is TRBV5-5 and J is TRBJ1-5; D may be TRBD1 (6 bases). CDR3 size: 14 residues. Germline lookup yields CDR1 SGHKS and CDR2 YYEKEE (reference sequence). Trimming stripped 1 base from V and 6 bases from J, with 11 bases between. CDR3 amino acids: CASSLLQGVQPQHF. The CDR3 nucleotides are TGTGCCAGCAGCTTGTTACAGGGCGTTCAGCCCCAGCATTTT.

On this clone itself: The same CDR3 arises from other DNA sequences in this sample as well. This chain joins TRBV19 and TRBJ2-7; D call uncertain. V lost 1 base and J lost 1, with 8 bases in between. Germline CDR1 LNHDA, CDR2 SQIVND (reference sequence). The CDR3 totals 14 residues. Written as DNA, the CDR3 is TGTGCCAGTAGTATAGGGGCCGGTTCCTACGAGCAGTACTTC. This translates into CASSIGAGSYEQYF.

The genes are TRBV5-6 and TRBJ2-7, with 9 nucleotides matching TRBD1. The CDR3 runs 15 residues. CDR1 and CDR2 (germline): SGHDT, YYEEEE. J was trimmed by 4 bases and V by 4 bases; bases with no gene match: 9. The CDR3 reads CASSAGGTGNYEQYF. The CDR3 DNA follows: TGTGCCAGCAGCGCCGGGGGGACAGGGAATTACGAGCAGTACTTC.

The chain joins TRBV9 to TRBJ2-2, with 10 bases lining up with TRBD1. Germline V CDR1 and CDR2: SGDLS, YYNGEE. The ends lost 4 bases at V and 6 bases at J; junction bases unmatched: 12. The CDR3 consists of 17 residues. The DNA of the CDR3 is TGTGCCAGCAGCCCCCGAACCGGGACAGGGGAGGCCGGGGAGCTGTTTTTT. The encoded protein is CASSPRTGTGEAGELFF.

This clone was observed a handful of times. The chain joins TRBV5-1 to TRBJ2-5; TRBD2 aligns across 8 bases. The V and J ends lost 4 bases and 7 bases, in that order; junction bases with no gene match: 15. The CDR3 consists of 16 residues. Looked up from germline, CDR1 is SGHRS and CDR2 is YFSETQ. In DNA form, the CDR3 reads TGCGCCAGCAGCCCGCTGTTACTAGCGGCTCATACGACCCAGTACTTC. Amino acids: CASSPLLLAAHTTQYF.

The rearrangement links TRBV9 to TRBJ2-1; 9 bases map to TRBD2. CDR3 length equals 13 residues. Germline CDR1 and CDR2: SGDLS and YYNGEE. J gave up 10 bases and V 0 bases, and 2 bases lay outside the gene matches. This CDR3 is CASSVVSGGEQFF. The CDR3 bases are TGTGCCAGCAGCGTAGTTAGCGGGGGAGAGCAGTTCTTC.

The chain is built from TRBV30 and TRBJ2-2; 9 bases align to TRBD1. Germline V gene lookup returns CDR1 GTSNPN and CDR2 SVGIG (reference sequence). After removal of 3 bases from V and 5 bases from J, the junction contained 1 base not matched to a gene. The CDR3 consists of 13 residues. CDR3 protein: CAWRQGATGELFF. For the CDR3, the DNA is TGTGCCTGGAGACAGGGGGCGACCGGGGAGCTGTTTTTT. Filled out from reference TRBV30 and TRBJ2-2, the complete variable domain reads SQTIHQWPATLVQPVGSPLSLECTVEGTSNPNLYWYRQAAGRGLQLLFYSVGIGQISSEVPQNLSASRPQDRQFILSSKKLLLSDSGFYLCAWRQGATGELFFGEGSRLTVL.

The chain uses TRBV28 and TRBJ2-7; perhaps TRBD2 as D (6 bases). Trimming took 7 bases from V and 2 from J, leaving 15 bases between them. This CDR3 is built from 14 residues. Germline V gene lookup returns CDR1 MDHEN and CDR2 SYDVKM. The CDR3 DNA reads as TGTGCCAGCATTGGGGCGGGGAACGCCTACGAGCAGTACTTC. Translation gives CASIGAGNAYEQYF.

This chain joins TRBV28 and TRBJ1-2, with D unresolved. The germline V gene has CDR1 MDHEN and CDR2 SYDVKM. The CDR3 sequence is 15 residues long. V was shortened by 3 bases and J by 8 bases, with 19 bases between the two germline ends. CDR3: CASSFHSGSPTGYTF. CDR3 coding DNA: TGTGCCAGCAGTTTCCACTCCGGGTCTCCGACGGGCTACACCTTC.

The chain couples TRBV7-3 to TRBJ2-2; D is perhaps TRBD1 (6 bases). This CDR3 contains 15 residues. Germline values: CDR1 SGHTA, CDR2 FQGTGA. The germline V and J ends were trimmed by 5 bases and 3 bases, with 13 bases remaining between them. The chain's CDR3 is CASSPNTGYTGELFF. The CDR3 nucleotides are TGTGCCAGCAGCCCCAATACAGGGTACACCGGGGAGCTGTTTTTT.

The rearrangement joins TRBV6-2 or TRBV6-3 to TRBJ1-6; TRBD1 agrees at 7 bases. Germline V gene sequence: CDR1 MNHEY, CDR2 SVGEGT. The length of the CDR3 is 18 residues. Trimming at V came to 0 bases and at J to 7 bases, leaving 12 bases not matched to a gene. The CDR3 reads CASSYSTSGGHWNSPLHF. CDR3 nucleotides: TGTGCCAGCAGTTACTCAACTTCAGGGGGTCACTGGAATTCACCCCTCCACTTT.

J is TRBJ1-1 and V is TRBV6-4; D gene unclear. Trimming took off 3 bases at V and 4 bases at J, with 9 bases between the two ends. The CDR3 is 13 amino acids. Germline loops: CDR1 MRHNA, CDR2 SNTAGT. The CDR3 region is CASSEGGGTEAFF. The CDR3 coding sequence is TGTGCCAGCAGTGAAGGAGGAGGCACTGAAGCTTTCTTT.

The chain joins TRBV6-5 to TRBJ1-2, with D unclear. V lost 0 bases, J lost 11 bases, and 22 bases lay in between. Germline-derived CDR1 and CDR2 are MNHEY and SVGAGI. The CDR3 totals 16 residues. The chain's CDR3 is CASSYSTPTAAGGYTF. Written as DNA, the CDR3 is TGTGCCAGCAGTTACTCCACCCCGACGGCGGCCGGTGGGTACACCTTC.

The chain combines TRBV27 with TRBJ2-1, with TRBD2 identical over 8 bases. Germline assignment: CDR1 MNHEY and CDR2 SMNVEV (reference sequence). V dropped 2 bases and J dropped 4; count of bases not matched to a gene: 7. This CDR3 has 16 amino acids. The CDR3 reads CASSLARGGLYNEQFF. The CDR3 DNA reads as TGTGCCAGCAGTTTAGCCCGCGGGGGGCTTTACAATGAGCAGTTCTTC.

This chain connects TRBV19 to TRBJ2-7; no firm D call. The V end lost 3 bases, the J end lost 5 bases, and 11 bases lay between the germline ends. The CDR3 length is 13 residues. The germline CDR1 and CDR2 sequences are LNHDA and SQIVND (reference sequence). CDR3: CASSITTHNEQYF. In nucleotides, the CDR3 is TGTGCCAGTAGTATCACAACCCACAACGAGCAGTACTTC.

The rearrangement uses TRBV5-1 and TRBJ2-5; 9 bases are a match to TRBD1. Germline loops: CDR1 SGHRS, CDR2 YFSETQ. After removal of 5 bases from V and 2 bases from J, the junction contained 1 base not matched to a gene. This CDR3 spans 13 amino acids. The CDR3 sequence is CASRGTGQETQYF. The CDR3 DNA follows: TGCGCCAGCAGGGGGACAGGGCAAGAGACCCAGTACTTC.

The gene calls are TRBV6-2 or TRBV6-3 and TRBJ2-1; 12 positions agree with TRBD2. The V segment lost 5 bases and the J segment 4 bases; nucleotides outside the gene matches: 3. Germline lookup yields CDR1 MNHEY and CDR2 SVGEGT. The length of the CDR3 is 15 residues. The CDR3 DNA is TGTGCCAGCAGTCCACTAGCGGGGGGTTACAATGAGCAGTTCTTC. It translates to CASSPLAGGYNEQFF.

V usage is TRBV2 and J usage is TRBJ2-5; 7 positions match TRBD2. Trimming took 10 bases from V and 2 from J; bases not matched to a gene: 7. CDR3 size: 13 residues. Looked up from germline, CDR1 is SNHLY and CDR2 is FYNNEI. CDR3 residues: CATSGGRQETQYF. DNA for the CDR3: TGTGCCACCTCGGGGGGAAGGCAAGAGACCCAGTACTTC.

To note about this clone: Sequence at one end of the junction differs from germline and may be a read error. The genes are TRBV3-1 (or the pseudogene TRBV3-2) and TRBJ1-6; D not resolved. CDR1 LGHDT and CDR2 YNNKEL come from the germline V gene (reference sequence). The CDR3 has 13 residues. The CDR3 loop is CASSQARDSPLHF. The CDR3 nucleotides read TGTGCCAGCAGCCAAGCCCGGGATTCCCCCCTCCACTTT.

The gene calls are TRBV6-5 and TRBJ2-2, with 8 bases matching TRBD1. The CDR3 length is 15 residues. Germline loops: CDR1 MNHEY, CDR2 SVGAGI. The V gene end was trimmed by 5 bases and the J gene end by 5 bases; junction bases not matched to a gene: 7. The CDR3 sequence: CASSPRGRGTGELFF. For the CDR3, the DNA is TGTGCCAGCAGTCCCAGGGGGCGCGGAACCGGGGAGCTGTTTTTT.

The chain carries TRBV3-1 (or the pseudogene TRBV3-2) and TRBJ2-1; TRBD2 matches 15 bases. The CDR3 spans 18 residues. The ends lost 3 bases at V and 0 bases at J; junction bases unmatched: 3. Germline lookup yields CDR1 LGHDT and CDR2 YNNKEL (reference sequence). CDR3 in DNA: TGTGCCAGCAGCCAGGGACTAGCGGGGGGAAGCTCCTACAATGAGCAGTTCTTC. It codes for CASSQGLAGGSSYNEQFF.

The gene calls are TRBV6-4 and TRBJ1-5; tentatively, D is TRBD1 (5 bases). Trimming cost V 5 bases and J 4 bases, with 6 bases left between them. Germline-derived CDR1 and CDR2 are MRHNA and SNTAGT. The CDR3 extends over 12 amino acids. DNA of the CDR3: TGTGCCAGCAGTACAGGAAATCAGCCCCAGCATTTT. It yields the protein CASSTGNQPQHF.

The J gene is TRBJ2-2, the V gene TRBV5-1, with D maybe TRBD1 (5 bases). Germline assignment: CDR1 SGHRS and CDR2 YFSETQ. Deletions cut 5 bases from V and 0 bases from J, with 8 bases between. The CDR3 length is 14 residues. This CDR3 is CASRVTANTGELFF. CDR3 DNA: TGCGCCAGCAGGGTGACAGCGAACACCGGGGAGCTGTTTTTT.